Below, 26 T cell receptor beta chains from the same sample are listed, as sequenced in a study of blood T cell repertoires in COVID-19. TCRdb's table, derived via immunoSEQ multiplex PCR, lists solely in-frame clones and lacks some. The table shows around 57,000 clones, with around 88% occurring only once. Sample: peripheral blood. All receptors derive from an elderly woman with active COVID-19.

This clone was recorded only once. V and J are TRBV10-3 and TRBJ1-6; the D is unclear. CDR1 is ENHRY and CDR2 is SYGVKD in the germline V gene. V was pared by 2 bases and J by 17 bases, with 10 bases between. The CDR3 has 11 residues. Here the CDR3 DNA reads TGTGCCATCAGTGAGCGGCGGGAGTTCCACTTT. Residues: CAISERREFHF.

The V gene is TRBV14, the J gene TRBJ2-1; TRBD2 aligns across 12 bases. The junction had 11 bases not matched to a gene; V was cut back by 0 bases and J by 8 bases. This CDR3 is 18 amino acids long. Germline lookup yields CDR1 SGHDN and CDR2 FVKESK. The CDR3 sequence is CASSQERLAGAPSDEQFF. As DNA, the CDR3 is TGTGCCAGCAGCCAAGAGAGACTAGCGGGGGCGCCATCGGATGAGCAGTTCTTC.

The chain employs TRBV18 and TRBJ2-1; 7 nucleotides agree with TRBD2. With V trimmed by 8 bases and J by 8 bases, 12 bases remained unmatched. The CDR3 has 14 residues. CDR1 and CDR2 (germline): KGHSH, LQKENI. The CDR3 DNA sequence: TGTGCCAGCCGACACGGGGGGTCTGGGGATGAGCAGTTCTTC. Its protein product is CASRHGGSGDEQFF.

V and J are TRBV7-9 and TRBJ1-6; 11 bases line up with TRBD1. V lost 4 bases to trimming and J lost 8 bases; unmatched junction nucleotides: 4. This CDR3 region has 15 residues. CDR1 is SEHNR and CDR2 is FQNEAQ in the germline V gene (reference sequence). CDR3 loop: CASSSDRGRYSPLHF. The CDR3 bases are TGTGCCAGCAGCTCGGACAGGGGGCGATATTCACCCCTCCACTTT. The complete variable domain, with remaining parts taken from reference TRBV7-9 and TRBJ1-6, reads DTGVSQNPRHKITKRGQNVTFRCDPISEHNRLYWYRQTLGQGPEFLTYFQNEAQLEKSRLLSDRFSAERPKGSFSTLEIQRTEQGDSAMYLCASSSDRGRYSPLHFGNGTRLTVT.

This rearrangement joins TRBV7-3 to TRBJ2-5; the D is unclear. There are 13 residues in the CDR3. Trimming pared 3 bases from V and 4 bases from J, leaving 9 bases between. Germline V CDR1 and CDR2: SGHTA, FQGTGA. CDR3 residues: CASSFDRGETQYF. For the CDR3, the DNA is TGTGCCAGCAGCTTTGACCGAGGAGAGACCCAGTACTTC.

This chain uses TRBV29-1 with TRBJ2-7; tentative D call: TRBD1 (5 bases). Germline V gene sequence: CDR1 SQVTM, CDR2 ANQGSEA. The CDR3 loop spans 13 amino acids. V was cut by 0 bases and J by 6 bases, with 12 bases left in between. CDR3 region: CSVEEAQGSEQYF. The CDR3 DNA follows: TGCAGCGTTGAAGAGGCCCAGGGTAGCGAGCAGTACTTC.

V usage is TRBV5-1 and J usage is TRBJ2-5, with 11 bases aligning to TRBD2. The CDR3 is made up of 17 amino acids. The ends lost 2 bases at V and 5 bases at J; junction bases unmatched: 11. Germline lookup yields CDR1 SGHRS and CDR2 YFSETQ. CDR3 nucleotides: TGCGCCAGCAGCTTTGGGAATAGCGGGGGGGCTCGGGAGACCCAGTACTTC. The encoded protein is CASSFGNSGGARETQYF. Using reference TRBV5-1 and TRBJ2-5 for the parts outside the CDR3, the full variable domain is KAGVTQTPRYLIKTRGQQVTLSCSPISGHRSVSWYQQTPGQGLQFLFEYFSETQRNKGNFPGRFSGRQFSNSRSEMNVSTLELGDSALYLCASSFGNSGGARETQYFGPGTRLLVL.

About this clone itself: This CDR3 fails to terminate in the conserved phenylalanine or tryptophan, so it likely reflects a read error. This chain connects TRBV2 to TRBJ1-2; D might be TRBD1 (6 bases). V lost 6 bases and J 4 bases, leaving 12 bases between the germline ends. The germline V gene encodes CDR1 SNHLY and CDR2 FYNNEI. CDR3 length: 13 residues. CDR3 amino acids: CASREQTGYGYTL. The CDR3 nucleotides read TGTGCCAGCAGAGAACAGACAGGCTATGGCTACACCCTC.

The chain has TRBV10-1 and TRBJ2-7; 9 bases agree with TRBD1. The ends lost 4 bases at V and 3 bases at J; junction bases unmatched: 1. Germline V CDR1 and CDR2: WNHNN, SYGVQD (reference sequence). The CDR3 has 13 residues. In DNA, the CDR3 is TGCGCCAGCAGTGTGGGACAGGGCTACGAGCAGTACTTC. This gives the protein CASSVGQGYEQYF.

The V and J genes are TRBV3-1 (or the pseudogene TRBV3-2) and TRBJ2-4; TRBD1 agrees at 7 bases. V trimming: 4 bases; J trimming: 6 bases; junction bases outside the gene matches: 9. CDR3 length: 15 residues. CDR1 and CDR2 from the germline V gene are LGHDT and YNNKEL (reference sequence). The CDR3, as DNA: TGTGCCAGCAGCCCGTCTTGGACAGGCTTAAACATTCAGTACTTC. This sequence encodes CASSPSWTGLNIQYF.

This clone was recorded only once. The rearrangement joins TRBV9 to TRBJ2-5; possible D gene TRBD2, 6 bases. From germline, CDR1 is SGDLS and CDR2 YYNGEE. The CDR3 has 13 residues. Trimming cost V 3 bases and J 1 base, with 7 bases left between them. CDR3 residues: CASSGLGQETQYF. In DNA, the CDR3 is TGTGCCAGCAGCGGACTAGGCCAAGAGACCCAGTACTTC.

The V gene is TRBV28, the J gene TRBJ2-2; 10 bases match TRBD2. Germline V lookup: CDR1 MDHEN, CDR2 SYDVKM. The V segment lost 3 bases and the J segment 15 bases; nucleotides outside the gene matches: 4. This CDR3 has 12 residues. The chain's CDR3 is CASSLGLAMMFF. CDR3 nucleotides: TGTGCCAGCAGTTTGGGACTAGCGATGATGTTTTTT.

This chain connects TRBV28 to TRBJ1-1; D is undetermined. Germline V gene data show CDR1 as MDHEN and CDR2 as SYDVKM. Trimming cost V 8 bases and J 4 bases, with 17 bases left between them. The CDR3 length is 14 residues. The CDR3 DNA sequence: TGTGCCAGCCACACCCAGGCCGAGAGCACTGAAGCTTTCTTT. This sequence encodes CASHTQAESTEAFF.

This sequence joins TRBV28 and TRBJ2-7; 7 bases are a match to TRBD1. This CDR3 contains 15 residues. Germline V gene data show CDR1 as MDHEN and CDR2 as SYDVKM. Unmatched junction bases numbered 7, after V lost 3 bases and J lost 2 bases. CDR3 nucleotides: TGTGCCAGCAGTTTTTCGACAGGGTCTGCCTACGAGCAGTACTTC. This sequence encodes CASSFSTGSAYEQYF.

This clone was picked up one time. This chain joins TRBV7-2 and TRBJ2-5; TRBD2 is a possible D gene (7 bases). V lost 3 bases and J lost 5, with 16 bases in between. The V gene's germline CDR1 is SGHTA and CDR2 FQGNSA. This CDR3 spans 15 amino acids. CDR3 sequence (DNA): TGTGCCAGCAGCTTTGGTATCGGGGGGCCGGAGACCCAGTACTTC. Its protein product is CASSFGIGGPETQYF.

As DNA, the CDR3 is TGTGCCACCCAAACCGGGACTCTTTACGAGCAGTACTTC. This sequence encodes CATQTGTLYEQYF. The chain uses TRBV28 and TRBJ2-7, with D perhaps matching TRBD2 (6 bases). The CDR3 consists of 13 residues. CDR1 MDHEN and CDR2 SYDVKM come from the germline V gene. V dropped 10 bases and J dropped 4 bases, with 17 bases sitting between them.

The rearrangement joins TRBV5-6 to TRBJ2-7; TRBD1 matches at 9 bases. The CDR3 contains 14 residues. Trimming cost V 2 bases and J 7 bases; bases outside gene matches: 7. CDR1 SGHDT and CDR2 YYEEEE come from the germline V gene. CDR3 amino acids: CASSFSDRGHEQYF. In nucleotides, the CDR3 is TGTGCCAGCAGCTTCTCGGACAGGGGTCATGAGCAGTACTTC.

The rearrangement uses TRBV9 and TRBJ2-3; D possibly corresponds to TRBD1 (6 bases). The V and J ends lost 2 bases and 2 bases respectively, with 12 bases between them. Germline lookup yields CDR1 SGDLS and CDR2 YYNGEE. This CDR3 comprises 15 residues. The CDR3 nucleotides read TGTGCCAGCAGCGTCCTACAGGGACCCACAGATACGCAGTATTTT. Translated, it gives CASSVLQGPTDTQYF.

CDR3 sequence: CASSLGRSSYEQYF. DNA for the CDR3: TGCGCCAGCAGCTTGGGGCGGAGCTCCTACGAGCAGTACTTC. The chain links TRBV5-1 to TRBJ2-7, with unresolved D. Germline V CDR1 and CDR2: SGHRS, YFSETQ. V shed 0 bases and J shed 0 bases, with 7 bases lying between them. CDR3 length: 14 residues.

The chain joins TRBV5-1 to TRBJ2-2; D perhaps matches TRBD1 (6 bases). This CDR3 comprises 15 residues. Trimming took off 2 bases at V and 5 bases at J, with 13 bases between the two ends. CDR1 and CDR2 (germline): SGHRS, YFSETQ. As DNA, the CDR3 is TGCGCCAGCAGCTTTCAGGGGCCAAAAACCGGGGAGCTGTTTTTT. Translation: CASSFQGPKTGELFF.

The chain couples TRBV5-1 to TRBJ1-2; perhaps TRBD1 as D (5 bases). Germline V gene data show CDR1 as SGHRS and CDR2 as YFSETQ. V was pared by 0 bases and J by 3 bases, with 12 bases between. The CDR3 has 15 amino acids. This CDR3 reads CASSLEQEYHYGYTF. The CDR3 DNA is TGCGCCAGCAGCTTGGAACAGGAGTACCACTATGGCTACACCTTC.

This clone has a single count. V is TRBV4-3 and J is TRBJ2-2, with 8 bases identical to TRBD2. Germline CDR1 and CDR2: LGHNA and YSLEER. This CDR3 contains 16 residues. Trimming removed 1 base from V and 7 bases from J; junction bases left unmatched: 8. The CDR3 bases are TGCGCCAGCAGCCAAGCATCCGGGACTAGGGGCGGGGAGCTGTTTTTT. Translated: CASSQASGTRGGELFF.

This clone was seen once. The chain is built from TRBV4-1 and TRBJ2-3; TRBD2 aligns across 9 bases. The CDR3 length is 17 residues. CDR1 and CDR2 (germline): MGHRA, YSYEKL. The ends lost 5 bases at V and 6 bases at J; junction bases unmatched: 15. The CDR3, as DNA: TGCGCCAGCAGCTCCCCCGGAAGGCGGGGGGGCGGGGATACGCAGTATTTT. Translation gives CASSSPGRRGGGDTQYF.

The V gene is TRBV5-1, the J gene TRBJ2-7; TRBD1 matches at 7 bases. Trimming took 4 bases from V and 3 from J; bases not matched to a gene: 10. The V gene's germline CDR1 is SGHRS and CDR2 YFSETQ. The CDR3 has 15 residues. CDR3 sequence (DNA): TGCGCCAGCAGCCCAGGGGGTGCTGGGCTCTACGAGCAGTACTTC. Translated, it gives CASSPGGAGLYEQYF.

The genes are TRBV2 and TRBJ2-2; TRBD1 is a possible D gene (6 bases). The CDR3 contains 13 residues. Germline loops: CDR1 SNHLY, CDR2 FYNNEI. The CDR3 sequence is CAMGQTNTGELFF. In DNA form, the CDR3 reads TGTGCGATGGGACAAACGAACACCGGGGAGCTGTTTTTT.

The chain combines TRBV7-6 with TRBJ1-3; D is ambiguous. V lost 5 bases, J lost 0 bases, and 11 bases lay in between. Germline loops: CDR1 SGHVS, CDR2 FNYEAQ. The CDR3 consists of 15 residues. The CDR3 coding sequence is TGTGCCAGCAGCACGACCGGGATCTCTGGAAACACCATATATTTT. Translation: CASSTTGISGNTIYF.